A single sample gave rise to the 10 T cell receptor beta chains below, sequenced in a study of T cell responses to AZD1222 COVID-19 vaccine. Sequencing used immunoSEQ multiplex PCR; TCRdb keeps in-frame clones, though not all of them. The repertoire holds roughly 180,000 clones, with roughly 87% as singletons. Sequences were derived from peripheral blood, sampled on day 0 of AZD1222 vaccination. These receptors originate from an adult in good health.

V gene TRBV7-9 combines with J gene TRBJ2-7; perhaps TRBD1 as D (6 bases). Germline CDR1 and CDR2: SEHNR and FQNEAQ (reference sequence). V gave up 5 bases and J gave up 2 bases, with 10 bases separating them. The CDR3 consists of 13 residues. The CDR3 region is CASSIWTAYEQYF. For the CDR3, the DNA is TGTGCCAGCAGCATCTGGACAGCCTACGAGCAGTACTTC.

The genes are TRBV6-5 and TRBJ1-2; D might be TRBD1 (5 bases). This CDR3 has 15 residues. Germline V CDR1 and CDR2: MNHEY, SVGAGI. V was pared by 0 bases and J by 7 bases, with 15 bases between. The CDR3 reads CASSYSWGETSGYTF. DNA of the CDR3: TGTGCCAGCAGTTACTCGTGGGGGGAAACCTCTGGCTACACCTTC.

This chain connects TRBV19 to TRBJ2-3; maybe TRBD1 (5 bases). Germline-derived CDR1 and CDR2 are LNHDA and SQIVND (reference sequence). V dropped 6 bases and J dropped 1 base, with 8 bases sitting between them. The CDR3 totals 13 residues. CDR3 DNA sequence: TGTGCCAGTAGGGGGCAGGGCACAGATACGCAGTATTTT. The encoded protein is CASRGQGTDTQYF. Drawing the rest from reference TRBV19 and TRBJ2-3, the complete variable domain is DGGITQSPKYLFRKEGQNVTLSCEQNLNHDAMYWYRQDPGQGLRLIYYSQIVNDFQKGDIAEGYSVSREKKESFPLTVTSAQKNPTAFYLCASRGQGTDTQYFGPGTRLTVL.

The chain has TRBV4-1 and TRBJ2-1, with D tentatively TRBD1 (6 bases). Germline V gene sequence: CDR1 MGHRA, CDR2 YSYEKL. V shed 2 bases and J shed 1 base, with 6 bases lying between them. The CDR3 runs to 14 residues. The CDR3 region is CASSQQGSYNEQFF. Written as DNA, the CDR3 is TGCGCCAGCAGCCAACAGGGGTCCTACAATGAGCAGTTCTTC.

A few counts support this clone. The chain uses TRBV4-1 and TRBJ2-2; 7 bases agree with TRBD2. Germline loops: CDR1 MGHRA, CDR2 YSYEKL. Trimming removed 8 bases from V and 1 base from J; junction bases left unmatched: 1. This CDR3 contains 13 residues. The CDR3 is CASRGVNTGELFF. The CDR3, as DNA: TGCGCCAGCCGGGGGGTGAACACCGGGGAGCTGTTTTTT.

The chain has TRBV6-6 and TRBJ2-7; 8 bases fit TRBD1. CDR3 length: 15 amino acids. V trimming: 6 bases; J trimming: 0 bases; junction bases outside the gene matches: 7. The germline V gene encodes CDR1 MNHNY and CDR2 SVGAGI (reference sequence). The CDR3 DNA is TGTGCCAGCAGAAAGGGACAGGTCGGCTCCTACGAGCAGTACTTC. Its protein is CASRKGQVGSYEQYF.

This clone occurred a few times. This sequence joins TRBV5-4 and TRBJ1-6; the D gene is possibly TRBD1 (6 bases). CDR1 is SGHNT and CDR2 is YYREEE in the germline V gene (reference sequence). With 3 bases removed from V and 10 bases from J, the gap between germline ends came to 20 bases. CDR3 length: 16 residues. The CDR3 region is CASSSHLADRGSPLHF. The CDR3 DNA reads TGTGCCAGCAGCTCCCACCTGGCCGATAGGGGGTCACCCCTCCACTTT.

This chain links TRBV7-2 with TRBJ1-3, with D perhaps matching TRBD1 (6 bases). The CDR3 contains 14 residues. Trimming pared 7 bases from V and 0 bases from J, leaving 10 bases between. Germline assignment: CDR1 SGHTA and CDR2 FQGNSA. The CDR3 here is CASTPGVSGNTIYF. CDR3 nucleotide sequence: TGTGCCAGCACCCCAGGGGTCTCTGGAAACACCATATATTTT.

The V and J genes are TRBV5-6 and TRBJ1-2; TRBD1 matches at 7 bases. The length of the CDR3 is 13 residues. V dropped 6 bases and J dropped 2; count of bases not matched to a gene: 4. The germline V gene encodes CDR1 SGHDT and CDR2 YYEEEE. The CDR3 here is CASKRGQNYGYTF. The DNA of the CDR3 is TGTGCCAGCAAGAGGGGACAGAACTATGGCTACACCTTC.

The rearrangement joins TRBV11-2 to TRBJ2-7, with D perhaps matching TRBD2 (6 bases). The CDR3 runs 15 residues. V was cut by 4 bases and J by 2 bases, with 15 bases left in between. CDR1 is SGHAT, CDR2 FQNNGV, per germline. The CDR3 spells CASSSPSGGTYEQYF. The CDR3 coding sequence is TGTGCCAGCAGCTCACCGTCCGGGGGTACCTACGAGCAGTACTTC. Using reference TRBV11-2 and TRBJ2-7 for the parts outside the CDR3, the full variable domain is EAGVAQSPRYKIIEKRQSVAFWCNPISGHATLYWYQQILGQGPKLLIQFQNNGVVDDSQLPKDRFSAERLKGVDSTLKIQPAKLEDSAVYLCASSSPSGGTYEQYFGPGTRLTVT.